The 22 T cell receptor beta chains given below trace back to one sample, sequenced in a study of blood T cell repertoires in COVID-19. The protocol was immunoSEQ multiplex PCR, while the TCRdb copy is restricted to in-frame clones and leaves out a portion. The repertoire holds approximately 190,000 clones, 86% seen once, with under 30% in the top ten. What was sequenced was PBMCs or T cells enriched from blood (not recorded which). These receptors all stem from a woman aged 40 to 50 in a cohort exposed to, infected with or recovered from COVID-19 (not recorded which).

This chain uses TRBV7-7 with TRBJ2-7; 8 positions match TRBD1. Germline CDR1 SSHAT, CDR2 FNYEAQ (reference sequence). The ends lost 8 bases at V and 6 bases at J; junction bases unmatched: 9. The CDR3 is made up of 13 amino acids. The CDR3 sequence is CASHGGRGLEQYF. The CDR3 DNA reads TGTGCCAGCCATGGGGGCAGGGGGCTCGAGCAGTACTTC.

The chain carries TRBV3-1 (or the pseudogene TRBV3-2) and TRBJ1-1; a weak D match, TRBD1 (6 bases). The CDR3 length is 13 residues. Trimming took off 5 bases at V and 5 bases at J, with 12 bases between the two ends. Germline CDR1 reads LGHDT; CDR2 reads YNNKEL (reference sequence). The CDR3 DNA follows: TGTGCCAGCAGCGTACAGGGAGATACTGAAGCTTTCTTT. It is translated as CASSVQGDTEAFF.

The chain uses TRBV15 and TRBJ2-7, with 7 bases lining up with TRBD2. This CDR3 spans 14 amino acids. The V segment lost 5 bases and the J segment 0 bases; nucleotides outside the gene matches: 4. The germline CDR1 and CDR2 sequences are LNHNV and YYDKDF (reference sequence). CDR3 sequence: CATSQAGLSYEQYF. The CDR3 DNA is TGTGCCACCAGCCAAGCGGGGCTCTCCTACGAGCAGTACTTC.

CDR3 in amino acids: CSVGKGQGKGEQYF. The CDR3 nucleotides read TGCAGCGTGGGAAAGGGACAGGGGAAAGGGGAGCAGTACTTC. The V gene is TRBV29-1, the J gene TRBJ2-7, with TRBD1 matching over 10 bases. The V and J ends lost 6 bases and 7 bases, in that order; junction bases with no gene match: 12. The V gene's germline CDR1 is SQVTM and CDR2 ANQGSEA. The CDR3 contains 14 residues.

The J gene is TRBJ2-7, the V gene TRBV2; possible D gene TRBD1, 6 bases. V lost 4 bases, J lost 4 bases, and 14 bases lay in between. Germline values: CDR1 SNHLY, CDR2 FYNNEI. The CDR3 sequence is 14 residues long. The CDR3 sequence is CASSARDIRYEQYF. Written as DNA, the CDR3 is TGTGCCAGCAGTGCCCGGGACATTCGATACGAGCAGTACTTC. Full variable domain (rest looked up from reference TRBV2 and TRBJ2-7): EPEVTQTPSHQVTQMGQEVILRCVPISNHLYFYWYRQILGQKVEFLVSFYNNEISEKSEIFDDQFSVERPDGSNFTLKIRSTKLEDSAMYFCASSARDIRYEQYFGPGTRLTVT.

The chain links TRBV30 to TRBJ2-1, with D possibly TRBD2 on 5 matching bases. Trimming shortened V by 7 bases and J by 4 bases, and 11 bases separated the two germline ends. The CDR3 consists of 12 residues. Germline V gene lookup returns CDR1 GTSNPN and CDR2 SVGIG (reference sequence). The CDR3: CASQRNYNEQFF. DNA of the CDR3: TGTGCCTCCCAGCGGAATTACAATGAGCAGTTCTTC.

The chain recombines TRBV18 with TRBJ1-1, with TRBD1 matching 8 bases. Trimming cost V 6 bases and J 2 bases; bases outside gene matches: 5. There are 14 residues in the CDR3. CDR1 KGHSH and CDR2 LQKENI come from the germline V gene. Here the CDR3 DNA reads TGTGCCAGCTCGTCGGACAGGGCTAACACTGAAGCTTTCTTT. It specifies CASSSDRANTEAFF. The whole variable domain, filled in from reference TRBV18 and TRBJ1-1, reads NAGVMQNPRHLVRRRGQEARLRCSPMKGHSHVYWYRQLPEEGLKFMVYLQKENIIDESGMPKERFSAEFPKEGPSILRIQQVVRGDSAAYFCASSSDRANTEAFFGQGTRLTVV.

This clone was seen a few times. CDR3: CSAVQGLAKNIQYF. In nucleotides, the CDR3 is TGCAGCGCAGTACAGGGTTTGGCCAAAAACATTCAGTACTTC. This chain connects TRBV29-1 to TRBJ2-4; D is possibly TRBD1 (6 bases). V lost 7 bases and J 1 base, leaving 14 bases between the germline ends. Germline CDR1 reads SQVTM; CDR2 reads ANQGSEA. The CDR3 is 14 residues long.

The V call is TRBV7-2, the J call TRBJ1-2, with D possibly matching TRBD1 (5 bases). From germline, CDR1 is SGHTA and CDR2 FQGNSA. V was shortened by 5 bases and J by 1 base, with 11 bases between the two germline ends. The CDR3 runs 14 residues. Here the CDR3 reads CASSIWDFNYGYTF. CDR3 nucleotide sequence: TGTGCCAGCAGCATCTGGGACTTTAACTATGGCTACACCTTC. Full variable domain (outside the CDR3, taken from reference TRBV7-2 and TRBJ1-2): GAGVSQSPSNKVTEKGKDVELRCDPISGHTALYWYRQSLGQGLEFLIYFQGNSAPDKSGLPSDRFSAERTGGSVSTLTIQRTQQEDSAVYLCASSIWDFNYGYTFGSGTRLTVV.

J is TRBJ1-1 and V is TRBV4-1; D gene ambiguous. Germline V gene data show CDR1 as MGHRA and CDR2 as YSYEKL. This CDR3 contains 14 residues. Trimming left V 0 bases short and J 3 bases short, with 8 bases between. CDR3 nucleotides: TGCGCCAGCAGCCAAGATAGCCGAGACACTGAAGCTTTCTTT. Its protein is CASSQDSRDTEAFF.

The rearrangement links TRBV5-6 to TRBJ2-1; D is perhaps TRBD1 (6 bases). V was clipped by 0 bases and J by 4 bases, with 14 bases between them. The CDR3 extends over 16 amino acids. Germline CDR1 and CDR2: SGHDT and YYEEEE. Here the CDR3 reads CASSLVPGHLYNEQFF. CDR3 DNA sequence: TGTGCCAGCAGCTTGGTCCCGGGACACCTATACAATGAGCAGTTCTTC.

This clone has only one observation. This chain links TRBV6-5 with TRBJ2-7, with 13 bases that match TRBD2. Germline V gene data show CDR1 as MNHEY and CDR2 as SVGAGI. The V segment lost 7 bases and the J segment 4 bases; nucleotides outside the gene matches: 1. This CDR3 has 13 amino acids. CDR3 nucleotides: TGTGCCAGCACGACTAGCGGGGGGTACGAGCAGTACTTC. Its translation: CASTTSGGYEQYF.

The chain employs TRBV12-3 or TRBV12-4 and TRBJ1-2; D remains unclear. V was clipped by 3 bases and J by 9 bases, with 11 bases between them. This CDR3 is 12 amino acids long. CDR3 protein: CASSFGRVSYTF. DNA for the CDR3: TGTGCCAGCAGTTTCGGGAGGGTTAGCTACACCTTC.

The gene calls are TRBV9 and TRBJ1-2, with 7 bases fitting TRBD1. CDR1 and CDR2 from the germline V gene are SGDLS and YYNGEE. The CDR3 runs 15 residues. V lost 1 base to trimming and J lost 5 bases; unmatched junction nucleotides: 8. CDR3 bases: TGTGCCAGCAGCGTAAGGCCGGGACAGACTTATGGCTACACCTTC. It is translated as CASSVRPGQTYGYTF.

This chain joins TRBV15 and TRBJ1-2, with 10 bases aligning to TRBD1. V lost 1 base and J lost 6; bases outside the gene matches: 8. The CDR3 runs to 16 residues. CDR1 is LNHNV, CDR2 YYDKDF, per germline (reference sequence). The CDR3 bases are TGTGCCACCAGCAGAGGGGGGACAGGGGACCAGGATGGCTACACCTTC. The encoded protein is CATSRGGTGDQDGYTF.

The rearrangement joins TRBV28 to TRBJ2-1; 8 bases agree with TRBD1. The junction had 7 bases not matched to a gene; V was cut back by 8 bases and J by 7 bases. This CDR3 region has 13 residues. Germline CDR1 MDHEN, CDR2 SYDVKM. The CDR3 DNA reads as TGTGCCAGCGGGACAGGTAGAGGGAATGAGCAGTTCTTC. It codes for CASGTGRGNEQFF.

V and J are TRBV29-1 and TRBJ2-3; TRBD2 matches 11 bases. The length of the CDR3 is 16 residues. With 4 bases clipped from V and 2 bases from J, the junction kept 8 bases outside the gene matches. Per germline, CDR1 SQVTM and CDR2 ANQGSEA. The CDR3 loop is CSVGALAGEITDTQYF. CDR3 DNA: TGCAGCGTTGGGGCACTAGCGGGGGAGATCACAGATACGCAGTATTTT.

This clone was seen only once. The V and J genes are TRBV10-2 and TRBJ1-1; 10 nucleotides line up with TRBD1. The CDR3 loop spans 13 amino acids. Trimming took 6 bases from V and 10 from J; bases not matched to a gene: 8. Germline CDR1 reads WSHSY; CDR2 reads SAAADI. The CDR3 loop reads CASSNGQGGLAFF. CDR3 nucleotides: TGCGCCAGCAGCAACGGACAGGGGGGGTTAGCTTTCTTT.

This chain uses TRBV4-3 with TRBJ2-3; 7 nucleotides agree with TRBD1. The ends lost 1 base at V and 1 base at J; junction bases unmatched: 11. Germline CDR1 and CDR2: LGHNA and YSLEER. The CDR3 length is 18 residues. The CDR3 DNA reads TGCGCCAGCAGCCAAGTCGTCGAGGGGGCGCGGGGCACAGATACGCAGTATTTT. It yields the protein CASSQVVEGARGTDTQYF.

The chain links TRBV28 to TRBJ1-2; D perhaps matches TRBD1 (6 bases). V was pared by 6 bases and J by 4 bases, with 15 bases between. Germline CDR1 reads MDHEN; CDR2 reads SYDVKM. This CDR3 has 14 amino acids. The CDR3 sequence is CASRRTGFLYGYTF. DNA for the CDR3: TGTGCCAGCAGGAGAACAGGGTTCCTCTATGGCTACACCTTC.

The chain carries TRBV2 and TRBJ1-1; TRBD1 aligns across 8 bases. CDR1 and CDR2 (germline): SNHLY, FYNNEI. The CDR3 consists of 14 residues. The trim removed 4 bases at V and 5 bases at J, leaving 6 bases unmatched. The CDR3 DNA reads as TGTGCCAGCAGTGGGACAGGGCGGGGTACTGAAGCTTTCTTT. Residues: CASSGTGRGTEAFF.

CDR3 sequence: CASSQMSSGLYEQYF. CDR3 DNA sequence: TGTGCCAGCAGCCAAATGTCTAGCGGGCTTTACGAGCAGTACTTC. V usage is TRBV3-1 (or the pseudogene TRBV3-2) and J usage is TRBJ2-7, with 8 bases fitting TRBD2. V shed 2 bases, J shed 4 bases, and the junction held 7 bases outside the gene matches. Germline V gene sequence: CDR1 LGHDT, CDR2 YNNKEL (reference sequence). The CDR3 consists of 15 residues.